This T cell receptor beta chain was captured by sequencing in a study of blood T cell repertoires in COVID-19 (TCRdb year 2020). Background on the whole study: The collaborator samples originated in the United States, Italy and Spain and spanned the acute and convalescent phases of COVID-19. The material from the prospective study consisted of cDNA or gDNA derived from T cells, B-cell-depleted T cells, or PBMCs. Subjects who had been exposed to COVID-19, were actively infected with it, or had recovered from it provided the deeply sampled blood TCRbeta repertoires that made up the dataset. The repertoires were made available in a free public database intended to serve as a resource for research on the immune response to SARS-CoV-2. Samples were obtained from the ongoing ImmuneRACE study (first 160 participants) and from 1,254 subjects provided by 6 global collaborators. A de-identified subject ID, COVID-19 status, age in years and sex were almost always included in the sample metadata. Where available, HLA class I and class II types were taken from metadata supplied by the sample provider and were not determined by assay-based typing. What the work shows at the level of the full study, not this receptor alone: The quantity of clinical and demographic metadata differed by source and by participant and was supplied without curation.

One collaborating source in Seattle enrolled patients while the patients were actively infected and followed the patients over time throughout the course of disease. Each collaborating institution followed its own protocols to collect whole blood in K2EDTA tubes. For TCRbeta analysis, collaborators shipped samples as frozen whole blood, isolated PBMCs, or DNA extracted from either of those sample types. V is pruned by 3 bases and J by 2 bases, leaving 3 bases of the junction without a gene match. The CDR3 runs 14 residues from the cysteine to the phenylalanine. Only the CDR3 region is kept as DNA, spanning 42 bases read in frame from base 1. Looking up the germline V gene yields CDR1 SGDLS and CDR2 YYNGEE. The immunoSEQ Assay, a bias-controlled multiplex PCR, was used to amplify TCRbeta CDR3 regions from genomic DNA. The original methods were these. The number of nucleated cells in each sample was estimated by amplification of reference gene primers within the assay. To quantify the absolute abundance of each unique TCRbeta CDR3 rearrangement, sequence reads were collapsed and filtered. For each sample, productive Simpson clonality was calculated as the square root of Simpson's diversity index across productive rearrangements. Held by TCRdb, this immuneACCESS table contains in-frame sequences only and omits some clones. Under half of the omission traces to an unresolved V gene where checked; the cause of the rest is unknown. The V and J calls and clone size are taken from that table; D and trimming were inferred from the DNA. For this sample the table gives more than 250,000 clones, of which about nine tenths were detected only once. Of the sample, around 5.8% is held by the ten largest clones.

In regard to this clone: There is no known antigen for this receptor. No base qualities exist here, and no much larger clone lies one base off it.

This receptor was taken from a woman aged 45-65 years with COVID-19, enrolled during active disease. The sequence is built from TRBV9 and TRBJ2-7, and TRBD1 matches 9 of the central bases. Sequencing used peripheral blood. The CDR3 region reads CASSGRDRAYEQYF. In nucleotides, the sequence is TGTGCCAGCAGCGGACGGGACAGGGCCTACGAGCAGTACTTC.